The entry below gives a single TCR beta chain sequence along with its context. No antigen is known for it. The source of the sample is a study of cytomegalovirus exposure and HLA in healthy donors. Study-wide background: A prior analysis found about 120 million unique TCR beta sequences from approximately 190 million T cells. Whole-study findings and limits: Sequencing had likely introduced a cluster of highly shared sequence variants as an artifact.

The PCR made use of 60 Vbeta and 13 Jbeta primers. As processed by the authors: An analysis performed later counted 75 million to 80 million unique TCR beta chains (roughly 11 million of them shared). Profiling relied on immunoSEQ multiplex PCR, and the TCRdb table lists in-frame clones only, not all of them. V, J and clone size are those of that table, while D and trimming were read from the DNA. The data show about 43,000 clones, with roughly 51% seen just once and 5% to 6.5% held by the top ten. Germline V gene sequence: CDR1 SGHNT, CDR2 YYREEE (reference sequence). This CDR3 comprises 18 residues. Unmatched junction bases numbered 4, after V lost 3 bases and J lost 0 bases.

The origin of this receptor is a man aged 55-75 years in good health and CMV-seronegative. Sequencing used PBMCs. The V and J genes are TRBV5-4 and TRBJ2-1; 15 bases match TRBD2. The CDR3 protein is CASSWGTSGRSSYNEQFF. As DNA, the CDR3 is TGTGCCAGCAGCTGGGGGACTAGCGGGAGGAGCTCCTACAATGAGCAGTTCTTC.